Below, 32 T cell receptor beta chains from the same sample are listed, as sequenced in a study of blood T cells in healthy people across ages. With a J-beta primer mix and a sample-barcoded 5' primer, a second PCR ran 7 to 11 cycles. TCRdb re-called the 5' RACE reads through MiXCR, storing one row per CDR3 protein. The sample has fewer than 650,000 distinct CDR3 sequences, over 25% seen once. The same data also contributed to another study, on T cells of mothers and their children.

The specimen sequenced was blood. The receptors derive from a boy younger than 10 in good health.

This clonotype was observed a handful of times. This CDR3 reads CASSLSRAETQYF. In DNA form, the CDR3 reads TGTGCCAGCAGCTTGTCCAGGGCGGAGACCCAGTACTTC. V is TRBV7-8 and J is TRBJ2-5, with D perhaps TRBD1 (5 bases). V was pared by 3 bases and J by 5 bases, with 10 bases between. Germline CDR1 SGHVS, CDR2 FQNEAQ. The CDR3 is made up of 13 amino acids.

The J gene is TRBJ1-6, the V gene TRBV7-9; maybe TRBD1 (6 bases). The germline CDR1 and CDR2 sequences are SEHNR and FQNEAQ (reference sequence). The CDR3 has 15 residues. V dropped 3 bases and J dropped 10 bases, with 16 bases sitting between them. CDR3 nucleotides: TGTGCCAGCAGCTTGGACAGACTAGGGGCCTCACCCCTCCACTTT. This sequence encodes CASSLDRLGASPLHF.

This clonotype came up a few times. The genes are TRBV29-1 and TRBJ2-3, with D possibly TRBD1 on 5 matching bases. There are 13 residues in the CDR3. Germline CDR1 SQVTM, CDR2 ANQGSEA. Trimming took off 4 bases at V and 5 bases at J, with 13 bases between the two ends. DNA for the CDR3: TGCAGCGTTGCTCGCAGGGCCGAAGATACGCAGTATTTT. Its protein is CSVARRAEDTQYF.

CDR3 bases: TGCAGCGTGTGGCATGCCCAAGAGACCCAGTACTTC. Translation gives CSVWHAQETQYF. The chain recombines TRBV29-1 with TRBJ2-5; D unclear. Germline-derived CDR1 and CDR2 are SQVTM and ANQGSEA. V was shortened by 6 bases and J by 1 base, with 9 bases between the two germline ends. The CDR3 spans 12 residues.

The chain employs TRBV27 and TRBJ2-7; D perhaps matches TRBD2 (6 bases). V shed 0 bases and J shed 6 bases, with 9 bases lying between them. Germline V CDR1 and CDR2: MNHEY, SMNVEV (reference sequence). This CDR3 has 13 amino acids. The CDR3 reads CASSLSAGREQYF. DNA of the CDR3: TGTGCCAGCAGTTTATCCGCGGGGCGCGAGCAGTACTTC.

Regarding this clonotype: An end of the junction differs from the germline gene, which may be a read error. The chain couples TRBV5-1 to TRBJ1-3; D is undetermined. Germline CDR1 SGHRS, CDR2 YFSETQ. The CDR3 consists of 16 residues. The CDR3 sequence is CASSLERAVSGNTIHF. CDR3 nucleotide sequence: TGCGCCAGCAGCTTGGAAAGGGCCGTCTCTGGAAACACCATACATTTT.

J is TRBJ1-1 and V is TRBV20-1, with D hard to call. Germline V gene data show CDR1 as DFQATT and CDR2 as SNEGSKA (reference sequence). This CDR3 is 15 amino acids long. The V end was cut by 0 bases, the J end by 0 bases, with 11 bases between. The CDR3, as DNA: TGCAGTGCTAGAGATTCTGGGCGGATGAACACTGAAGCTTTCTTT. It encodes CSARDSGRMNTEAFF.

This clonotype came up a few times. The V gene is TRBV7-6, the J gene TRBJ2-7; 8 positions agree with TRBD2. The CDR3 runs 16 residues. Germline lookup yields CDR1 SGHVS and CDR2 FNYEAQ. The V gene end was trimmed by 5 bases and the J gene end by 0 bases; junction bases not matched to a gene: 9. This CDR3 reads CASSPRGGGSSYEQYF. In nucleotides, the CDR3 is TGTGCCAGCAGCCCCCGAGGCGGGGGGAGCTCCTACGAGCAGTACTTC.

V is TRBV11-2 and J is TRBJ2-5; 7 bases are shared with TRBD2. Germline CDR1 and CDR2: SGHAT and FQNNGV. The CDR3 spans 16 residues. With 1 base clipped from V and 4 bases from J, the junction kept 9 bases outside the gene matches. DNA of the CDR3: TGTGCCAGCAGCTTAGTTGGGAGGGATCGGCGAGAGACCCAGTACTTC. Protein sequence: CASSLVGRDRRETQYF.

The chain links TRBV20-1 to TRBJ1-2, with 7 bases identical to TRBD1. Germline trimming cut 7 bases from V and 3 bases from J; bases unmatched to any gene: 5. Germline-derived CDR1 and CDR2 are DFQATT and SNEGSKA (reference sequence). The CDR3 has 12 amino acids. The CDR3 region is CSVPDRDYGYTF. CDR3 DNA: TGCAGTGTCCCTGACAGGGACTATGGCTACACCTTC.

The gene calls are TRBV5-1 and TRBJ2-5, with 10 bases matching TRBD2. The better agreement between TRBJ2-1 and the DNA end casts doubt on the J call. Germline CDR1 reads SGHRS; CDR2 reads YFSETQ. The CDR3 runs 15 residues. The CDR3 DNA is TGCGCCAGCAGCTTGGCGGGAGCGGGAGGGGATGAGCAGTTCTTC. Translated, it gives CASSLAGAGGDEQFF.

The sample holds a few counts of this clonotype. Here the CDR3 reads CASSVESRGQGYGYTF. As DNA, the CDR3 is TGTGCCAGCAGCGTAGAGAGCAGGGGGCAGGGCTATGGCTACACCTTC. The chain links TRBV9 to TRBJ1-2; 8 positions match TRBD1. This CDR3 comprises 16 residues. J gave up 4 bases and V 0 bases, and 8 bases lay outside the gene matches. The germline V gene encodes CDR1 SGDLS and CDR2 YYNGEE.

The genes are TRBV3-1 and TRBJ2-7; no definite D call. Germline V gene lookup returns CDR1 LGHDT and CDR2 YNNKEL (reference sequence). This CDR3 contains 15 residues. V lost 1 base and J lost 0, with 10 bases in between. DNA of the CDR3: TGTGCCAGCAGCCAAGTTCGTCAGTTCTCCTACGAGCAGTACTTC. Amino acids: CASSQVRQFSYEQYF.

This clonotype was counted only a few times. CDR3 protein: CASSETAEAGELFF. In nucleotides, the CDR3 is TGCGCCAGCAGCGAGACAGCCGAGGCCGGGGAGCTGTTTTTT. The J gene is TRBJ2-2, the V gene TRBV10-1; TRBD1 is a possible D gene (5 bases). This CDR3 has 14 amino acids. Trimming took 6 bases from V and 6 from J, leaving 14 bases between them. Germline V CDR1 and CDR2: WNHNN, SYGVQD (reference sequence).

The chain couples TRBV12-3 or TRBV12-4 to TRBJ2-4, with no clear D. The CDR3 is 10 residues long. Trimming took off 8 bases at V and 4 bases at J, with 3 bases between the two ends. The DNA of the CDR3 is TGTGCCAGCGGAAAAAACATTCAGTACTTC. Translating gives CASGKNIQYF.

In DNA form, the CDR3 reads TGCAGCGTCGTCCGGGACAGGGGACAGGAAGCTTTCTTT. Its translation is CSVVRDRGQEAFF. The chain is built from TRBV29-1 and TRBJ1-1, with 10 bases identical to TRBD1. Germline loops: CDR1 SQVTM, CDR2 ANQGSEA. The length of the CDR3 is 13 residues. The ends lost 6 bases at V and 8 bases at J; junction bases unmatched: 9.

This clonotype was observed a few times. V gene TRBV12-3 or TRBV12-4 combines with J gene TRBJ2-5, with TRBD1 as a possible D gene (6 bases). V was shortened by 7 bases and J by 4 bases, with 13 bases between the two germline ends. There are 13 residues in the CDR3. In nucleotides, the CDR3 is TGTGCCAGCACCAGGATCAGGGGAGAGACCCAGTACTTC. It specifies CASTRIRGETQYF.

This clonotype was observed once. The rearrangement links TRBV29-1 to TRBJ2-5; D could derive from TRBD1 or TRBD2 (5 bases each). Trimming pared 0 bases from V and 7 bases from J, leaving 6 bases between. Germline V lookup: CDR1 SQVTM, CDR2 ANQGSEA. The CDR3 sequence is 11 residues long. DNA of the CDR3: TGCAGCGTTGAAGAGGGGGTGACCCAGTACTTC. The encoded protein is CSVEEGVTQYF.

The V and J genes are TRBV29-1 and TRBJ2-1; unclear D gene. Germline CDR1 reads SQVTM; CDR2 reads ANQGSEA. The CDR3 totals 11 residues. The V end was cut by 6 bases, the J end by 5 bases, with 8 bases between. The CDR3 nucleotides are TGCAGCGTCGACCACAACAATGAGCAGTTCTTC. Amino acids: CSVDHNNEQFF.

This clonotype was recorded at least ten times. The CDR3 loop reads CASRAGGPNNEQFF. CDR3 DNA: TGTGCCAGCAGAGCGGGAGGGCCAAACAATGAGCAGTTCTTC. The chain combines TRBV6-2 or TRBV6-3 with TRBJ2-1; 10 nucleotides match TRBD2. The length of the CDR3 is 14 residues. Germline V lookup: CDR1 MNHEY, CDR2 SVGEGT. Trimming at V came to 6 bases and at J to 5 bases, leaving 4 bases not matched to a gene.

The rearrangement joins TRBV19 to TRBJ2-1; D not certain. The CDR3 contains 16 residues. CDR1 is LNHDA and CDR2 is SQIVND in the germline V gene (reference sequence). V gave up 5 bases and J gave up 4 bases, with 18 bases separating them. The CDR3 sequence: CASSSVRGTVYNEQFF. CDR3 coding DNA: TGTGCCAGTAGTTCTGTTCGAGGCACGGTGTACAATGAGCAGTTCTTC.

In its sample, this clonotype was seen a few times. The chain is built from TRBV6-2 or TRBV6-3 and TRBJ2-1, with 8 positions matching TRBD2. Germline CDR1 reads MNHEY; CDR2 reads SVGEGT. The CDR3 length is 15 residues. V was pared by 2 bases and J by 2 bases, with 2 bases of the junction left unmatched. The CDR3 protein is CASSYTGGPYNEQFF. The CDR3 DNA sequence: TGTGCCAGCAGTTACACGGGAGGGCCCTACAATGAGCAGTTCTTC.

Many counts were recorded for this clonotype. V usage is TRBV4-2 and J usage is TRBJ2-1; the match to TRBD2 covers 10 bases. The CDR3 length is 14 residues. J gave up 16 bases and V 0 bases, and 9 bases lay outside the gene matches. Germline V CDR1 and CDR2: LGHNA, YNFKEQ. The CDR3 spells CASSQDLTSGRAFF. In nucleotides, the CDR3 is TGTGCCAGCAGCCAAGATTTAACCAGCGGGAGGGCCTTCTTC.

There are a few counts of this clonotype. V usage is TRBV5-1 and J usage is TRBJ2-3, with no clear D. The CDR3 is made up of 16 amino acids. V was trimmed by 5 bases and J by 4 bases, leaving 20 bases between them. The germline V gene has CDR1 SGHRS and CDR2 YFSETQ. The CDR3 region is CASRFPRFGPADTQYF. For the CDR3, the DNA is TGCGCCAGCAGATTTCCCCGGTTCGGCCCCGCAGATACGCAGTATTTT.

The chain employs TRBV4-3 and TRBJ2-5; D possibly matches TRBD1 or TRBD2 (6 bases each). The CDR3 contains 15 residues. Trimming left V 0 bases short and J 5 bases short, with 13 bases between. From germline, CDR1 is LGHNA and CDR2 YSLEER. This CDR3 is CASSQDFRGGETQYF. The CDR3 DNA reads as TGCGCCAGCAGCCAAGACTTCAGGGGAGGCGAGACCCAGTACTTC.

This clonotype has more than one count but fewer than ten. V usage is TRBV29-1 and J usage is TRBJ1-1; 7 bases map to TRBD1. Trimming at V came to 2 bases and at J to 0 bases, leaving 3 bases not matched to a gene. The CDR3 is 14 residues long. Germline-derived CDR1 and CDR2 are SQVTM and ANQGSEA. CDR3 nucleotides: TGCAGCGTTGAAATGGGGACAGTGAACACTGAAGCTTTCTTT. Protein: CSVEMGTVNTEAFF.

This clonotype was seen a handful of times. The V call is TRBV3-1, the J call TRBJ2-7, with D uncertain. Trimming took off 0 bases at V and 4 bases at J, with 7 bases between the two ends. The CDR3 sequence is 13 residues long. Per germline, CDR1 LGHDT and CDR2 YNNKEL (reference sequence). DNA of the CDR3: TGTGCCAGCAGCCAAGATCTAGAATACGAGCAGTACTTC. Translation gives CASSQDLEYEQYF.

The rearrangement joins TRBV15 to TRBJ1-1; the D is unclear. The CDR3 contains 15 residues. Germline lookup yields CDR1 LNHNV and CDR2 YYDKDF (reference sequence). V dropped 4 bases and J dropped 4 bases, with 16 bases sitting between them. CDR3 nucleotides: TGTGCCACCAGCAACCGGCGAGACCTGGGCACTGAAGCTTTCTTT. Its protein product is CATSNRRDLGTEAFF.

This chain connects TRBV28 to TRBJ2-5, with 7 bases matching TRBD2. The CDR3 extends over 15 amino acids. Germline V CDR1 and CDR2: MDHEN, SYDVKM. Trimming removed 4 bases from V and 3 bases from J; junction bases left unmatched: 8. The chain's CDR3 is CASSSVSAGEETQYF. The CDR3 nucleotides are TGTGCCAGCAGTTCAGTGTCTGCGGGAGAAGAGACCCAGTACTTC.

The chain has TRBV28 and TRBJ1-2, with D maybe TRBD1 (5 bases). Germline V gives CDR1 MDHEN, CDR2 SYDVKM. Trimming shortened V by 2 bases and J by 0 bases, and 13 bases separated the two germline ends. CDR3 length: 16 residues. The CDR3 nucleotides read TGTGCCAGCAGTTTAACCGGGGACGGAACTAACTATGGCTACACCTTC. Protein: CASSLTGDGTNYGYTF.

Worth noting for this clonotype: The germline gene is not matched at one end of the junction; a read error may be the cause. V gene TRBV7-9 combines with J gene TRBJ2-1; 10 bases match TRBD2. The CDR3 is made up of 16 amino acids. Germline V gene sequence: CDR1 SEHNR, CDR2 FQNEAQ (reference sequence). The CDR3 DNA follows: TGTCCCAGCAGCTTTACTAGCGGGAAATCCTACAATGAGCAGTTCTTC. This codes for CPSSFTSGKSYNEQFF. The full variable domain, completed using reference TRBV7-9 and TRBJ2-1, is DTGVSQNPRHKITKRGQNVTFRCDPISEHNRLYWYRQTLGQGPEFLTYFQNEAQLEKSRLLSDRFSAERPKGSFSTLEIQRTEQGDSAMYLCPSSFTSGKSYNEQFFGPGTRLTVL.

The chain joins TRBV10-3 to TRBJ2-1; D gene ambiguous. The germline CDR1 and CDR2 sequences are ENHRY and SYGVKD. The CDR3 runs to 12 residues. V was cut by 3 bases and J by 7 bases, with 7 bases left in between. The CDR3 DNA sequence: TGTGCCATCAGTGACTGGGGAAATGAGCAGTTCTTC. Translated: CAISDWGNEQFF.